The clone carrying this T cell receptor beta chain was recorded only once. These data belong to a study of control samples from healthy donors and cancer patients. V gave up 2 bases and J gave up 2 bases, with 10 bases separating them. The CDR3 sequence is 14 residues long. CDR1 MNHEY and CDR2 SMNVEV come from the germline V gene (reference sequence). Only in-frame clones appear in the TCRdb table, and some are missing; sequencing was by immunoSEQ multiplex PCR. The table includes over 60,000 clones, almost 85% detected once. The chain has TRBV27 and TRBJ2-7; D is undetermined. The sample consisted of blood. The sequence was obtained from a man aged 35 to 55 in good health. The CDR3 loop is CASSLQRQTYEQYF. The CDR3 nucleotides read TGTGCCAGCAGTTTACAACGGCAAACCTACGAGCAGTACTTC.